What follows describes a single T cell receptor (beta chain). No cognate antigen has been identified for it. One junction end disagrees with the germline gene, perhaps due to a read error. The receptor library was made with 5' RACE. A second PCR of roughly 6 to 11 cycles was run with a J-beta primer mix and a sample-barcoded 5' primer. A unique molecular identifier was introduced onto each TCR beta cDNA molecule by a template-switch 5' adaptor carrying 12 random nucleotides. At least 3 million CDR3-containing paired-end reads were obtained from each sample. First-strand cDNA synthesis was performed from all RNA using the Mint cDNA synthesis kit, with priming by a TRBC-specific oligonucleotide. All cDNA was treated with uracil-DNA glycosylase and then went through a first 18-cycle PCR with the universal primers M1SS and BC2_uni_R. On the study's bioinformatics: For normalization, 1 million high-quality reads were randomly selected from each sample, with every read carrying a distinct molecular identifier. Instead of being binned into consensus sequences, reads that shared molecular identifiers were thrown out. MiTCR, set to a Q25 quality threshold and the strictest error-elimination algorithm, was used for CDR3 identification, clonotype clustering and error correction. A nonparametric unseen species model with Euler transformation was used to estimate lower-bound total TCR beta diversity. Clones were called with MiXCR by TCRdb after fastp trimmed the public reads at Q25, and only in-frame beta chains were retained. A single entry per CDR3 protein holds the most common genes and DNA from its merged rows. TCRdb's processing, not the study's, gives the V and J calls here. The sample includes some 1.8 million distinct CDR3 sequences, with 39% observed a single time. Of the sample, 23% falls within the top ten clones.

The sample originates from a study of blood T cells in healthy people across ages (dated by TCRdb to the mid-2010s). Looking at the study overall: In model experiments, roughly one uniquely barcoded TCR beta cDNA molecule per two T cells was captured by template switching. The donors were split into four age groups: young (average 16 years), middle-aged (39), aged (roughly 65) and long-lived (approximately 80). To avoid experimental bias, donors of different ages were distributed randomly across sequencing lanes. The study analyzed two additional independent replicas of 1 million unique cDNA reads from the same blood draw for two donors, one aged 18 to 29 and one aged 80 or older. Using deep sequencing normalized with unique cDNA molecular identifiers, the study measured how TCR beta repertoire diversity changes with age.

Systemically healthy Caucasian individuals from Russia, some 36 in total and aged about 6 to 90 years, were included as donors. Each donor gave about 9.2 milliliters of peripheral blood, drawn into EDTA-treated Vacutainer tubes. Ficoll-Paque density-gradient centrifugation was used to isolate PBMCs, with at least 6 million per sample. Total RNA, at least 6 micrograms per sample, was extracted from PBMCs with Trizol reagent. The percentages of naive CD45RAhigh/CD27high T cells were determined by flow cytometry on a PBMC aliquot from every donor. General conclusions and limits of the study: Since profiling was done on bulk unsorted PBMCs, naive and antigen-experienced compartments could not be conclusively compared. Compared with the aged group, the long-lived group had more naive CD4+ T cells, fewer expanded clones and increased TCR diversity, suggesting age selection. Donor CMV infection status was unknown, potentially confounding age-related changes in expanded clonotypes. There was a strong correlation between observed TCR beta diversity and the percentage of naive T cells measured by flow cytometry. As age increased, observed TCR beta diversity per million T cells dropped in a roughly linear way, and a significant reduction was already evident by age approximately 40. Estimates of total diversity based on one million sequenced T cells were considered lower bounds and underestimates.

From the cysteine through the phenylalanine, the CDR3 covers 14 amino acids. Only CDR3 DNA remains: 42 bases, in frame from the first base. In the germline V gene, CDR1 corresponds to SQVTM and CDR2 to ANQGSEA. Sequencing used blood. In this chain, TRBV29-1 is recombined with TRBJ2-6; the D call could be TRBD1 or TRBD2, with each sharing 6 bases. The receptor was isolated from a human donor in good health. The nucleotide sequence is TGCAGCGTTGGAGGGGGGACTGGGGCCAACGCCCTGACTTTC. It codes for CSVGGGTGANALTF.